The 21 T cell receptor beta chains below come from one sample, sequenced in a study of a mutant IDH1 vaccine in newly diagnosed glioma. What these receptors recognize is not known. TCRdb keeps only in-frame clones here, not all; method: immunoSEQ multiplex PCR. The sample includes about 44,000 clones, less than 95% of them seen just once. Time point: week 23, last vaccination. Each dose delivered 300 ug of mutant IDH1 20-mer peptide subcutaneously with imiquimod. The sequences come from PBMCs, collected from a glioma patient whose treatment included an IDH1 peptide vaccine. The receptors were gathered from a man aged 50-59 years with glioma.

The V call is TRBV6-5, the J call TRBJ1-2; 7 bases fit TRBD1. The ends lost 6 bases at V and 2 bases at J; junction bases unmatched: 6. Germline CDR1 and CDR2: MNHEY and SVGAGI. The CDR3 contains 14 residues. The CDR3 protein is CASRNPTGNYGYTF. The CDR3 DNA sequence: TGTGCCAGCAGGAACCCGACAGGGAACTATGGCTACACCTTC.

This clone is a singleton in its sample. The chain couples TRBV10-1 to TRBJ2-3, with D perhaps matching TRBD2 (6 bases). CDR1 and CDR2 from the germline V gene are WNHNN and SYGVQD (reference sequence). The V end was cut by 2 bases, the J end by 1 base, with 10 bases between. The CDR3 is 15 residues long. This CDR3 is CASSESGSGTDTQYF. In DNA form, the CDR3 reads TGCGCCAGCAGTGAGAGCGGGTCTGGCACAGATACGCAGTATTTT.

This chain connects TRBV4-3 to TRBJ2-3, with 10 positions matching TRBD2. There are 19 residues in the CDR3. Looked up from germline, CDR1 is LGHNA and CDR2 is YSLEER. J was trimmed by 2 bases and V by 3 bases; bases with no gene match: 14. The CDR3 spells CASSQVPLAGDFYTDTQYF. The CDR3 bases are TGCGCCAGCAGCCAGGTCCCCCTAGCGGGGGATTTCTACACAGATACGCAGTATTTT.

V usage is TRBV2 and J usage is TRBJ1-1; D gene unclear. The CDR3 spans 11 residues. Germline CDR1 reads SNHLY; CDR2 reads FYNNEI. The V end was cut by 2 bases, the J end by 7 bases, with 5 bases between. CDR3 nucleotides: TGTGCCAGCAGTGAAACAGTTGAAGCTTTCTTT. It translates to CASSETVEAFF.

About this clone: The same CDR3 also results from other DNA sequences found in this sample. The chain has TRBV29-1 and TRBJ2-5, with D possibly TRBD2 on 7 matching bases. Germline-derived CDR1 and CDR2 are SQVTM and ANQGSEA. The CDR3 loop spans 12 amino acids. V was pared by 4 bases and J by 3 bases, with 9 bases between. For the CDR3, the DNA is TGCAGCGTTGTAGGGGGGGAAGAGACCCAGTACTTC. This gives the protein CSVVGGEETQYF. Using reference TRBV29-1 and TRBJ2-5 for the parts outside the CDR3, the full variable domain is SAVISQKPSRDICQRGTSLTIQCQVDSQVTMMFWYRQQPGQSLTLIATANQGSEATYESGFVIDKFPISRPNLTFSTLTVSNMSPEDSSIYLCSVVGGEETQYFGPGTRLLVL.

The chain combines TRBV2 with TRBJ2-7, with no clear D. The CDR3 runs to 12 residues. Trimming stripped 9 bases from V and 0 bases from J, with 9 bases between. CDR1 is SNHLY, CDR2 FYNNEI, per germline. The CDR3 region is CASLDRSYEQYF. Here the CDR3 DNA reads TGTGCCAGTCTGGACCGCTCCTACGAGCAGTACTTC.

CDR3: CASSRLAGIQGYNEQFF. The CDR3 DNA reads TGCGCCAGCAGTAGACTAGCGGGAATCCAGGGGTACAATGAGCAGTTCTTC. This chain joins TRBV10-2 and TRBJ2-1; 11 positions agree with TRBD2. With V trimmed by 5 bases and J by 4 bases, 10 bases remained unmatched. From germline, CDR1 is WSHSY and CDR2 SAAADI. This CDR3 spans 17 amino acids.

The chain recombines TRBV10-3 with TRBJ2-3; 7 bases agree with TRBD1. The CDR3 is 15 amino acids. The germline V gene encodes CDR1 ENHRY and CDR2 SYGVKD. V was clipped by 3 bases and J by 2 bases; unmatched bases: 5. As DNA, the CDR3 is TGTGCCATCAGTGAAACAGGGGACAACACAGATACGCAGTATTTT. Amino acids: CAISETGDNTDTQYF.

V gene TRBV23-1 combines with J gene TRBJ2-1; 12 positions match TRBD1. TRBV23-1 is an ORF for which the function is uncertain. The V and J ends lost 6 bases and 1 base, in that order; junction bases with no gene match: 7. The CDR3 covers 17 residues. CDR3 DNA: TGCGCCAGCAGACGGGACAGGGGGCAGGGGTCCTACAATGAGCAGTTCTTC. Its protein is CASRRDRGQGSYNEQFF.

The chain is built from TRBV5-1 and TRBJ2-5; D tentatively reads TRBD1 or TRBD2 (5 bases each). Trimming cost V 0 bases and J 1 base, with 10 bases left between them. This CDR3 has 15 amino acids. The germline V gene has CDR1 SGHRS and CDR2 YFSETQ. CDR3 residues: CASSLVPGPQETQYF. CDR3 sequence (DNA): TGCGCCAGCAGCTTGGTCCCGGGGCCCCAAGAGACCCAGTACTTC.

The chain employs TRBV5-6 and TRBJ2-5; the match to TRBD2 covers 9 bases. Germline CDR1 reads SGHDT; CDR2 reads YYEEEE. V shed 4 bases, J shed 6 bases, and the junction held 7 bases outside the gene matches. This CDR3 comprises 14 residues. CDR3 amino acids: CASSMRLAAQTQYF. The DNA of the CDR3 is TGTGCCAGCAGCATGCGACTAGCGGCACAGACCCAGTACTTC.

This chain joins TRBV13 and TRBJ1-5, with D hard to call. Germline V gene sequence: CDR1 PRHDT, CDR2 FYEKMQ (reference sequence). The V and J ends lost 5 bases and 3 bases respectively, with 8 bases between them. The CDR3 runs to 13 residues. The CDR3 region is CASSPGFNQPQHF. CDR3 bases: TGTGCCAGCAGCCCCGGGTTCAATCAGCCCCAGCATTTT.

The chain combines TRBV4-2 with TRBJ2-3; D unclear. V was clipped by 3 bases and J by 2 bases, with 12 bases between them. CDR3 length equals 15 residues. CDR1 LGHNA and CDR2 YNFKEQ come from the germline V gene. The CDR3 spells CASSHGLRPTDTQYF. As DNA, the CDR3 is TGTGCCAGCAGCCACGGTCTGCGACCCACAGATACGCAGTATTTT.

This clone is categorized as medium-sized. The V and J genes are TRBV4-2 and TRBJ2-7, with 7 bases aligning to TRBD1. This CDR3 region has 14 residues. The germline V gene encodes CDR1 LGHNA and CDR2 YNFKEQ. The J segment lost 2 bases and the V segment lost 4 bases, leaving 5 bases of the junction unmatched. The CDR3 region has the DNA TGTGCCAGCAGCCCCCGGGACAGAGCCTACGAGCAGTACTTC. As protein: CASSPRDRAYEQYF.

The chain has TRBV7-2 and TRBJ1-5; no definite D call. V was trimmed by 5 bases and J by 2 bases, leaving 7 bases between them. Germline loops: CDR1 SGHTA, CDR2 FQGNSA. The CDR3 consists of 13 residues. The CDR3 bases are TGTGCCAGCAGCCCCCGGGGCAATCAGCCCCAGCATTTT. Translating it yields CASSPRGNQPQHF.

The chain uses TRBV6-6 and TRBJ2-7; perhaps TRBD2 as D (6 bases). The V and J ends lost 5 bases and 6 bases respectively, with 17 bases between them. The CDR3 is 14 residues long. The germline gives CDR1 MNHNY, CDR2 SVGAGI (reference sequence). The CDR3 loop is CASSTLGGNAEQYF. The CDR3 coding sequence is TGTGCCAGCAGTACCCTAGGCGGGAACGCCGAGCAGTACTTC.

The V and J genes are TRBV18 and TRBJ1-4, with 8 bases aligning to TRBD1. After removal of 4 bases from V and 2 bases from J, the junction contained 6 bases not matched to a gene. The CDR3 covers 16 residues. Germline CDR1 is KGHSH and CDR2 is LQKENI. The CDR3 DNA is TGTGCCAGCTCACTAGACAGGGGACTGACTAATGAAAAACTGTTTTTT. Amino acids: CASSLDRGLTNEKLFF.

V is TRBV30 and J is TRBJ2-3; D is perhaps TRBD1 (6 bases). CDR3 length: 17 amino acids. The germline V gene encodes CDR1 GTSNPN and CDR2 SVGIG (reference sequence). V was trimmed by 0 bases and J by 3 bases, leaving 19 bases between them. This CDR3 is CAWSVTQGYRNTDTQYF. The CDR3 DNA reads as TGTGCCTGGAGTGTAACACAGGGATATAGAAATACAGATACGCAGTATTTT.

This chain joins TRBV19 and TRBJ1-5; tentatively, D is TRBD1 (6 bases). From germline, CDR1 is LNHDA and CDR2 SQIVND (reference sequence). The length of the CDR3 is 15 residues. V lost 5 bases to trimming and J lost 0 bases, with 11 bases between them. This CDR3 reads CASSSQGSSNQPQHF. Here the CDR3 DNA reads TGTGCCAGTAGTTCACAGGGAAGTAGCAATCAGCCCCAGCATTTT.

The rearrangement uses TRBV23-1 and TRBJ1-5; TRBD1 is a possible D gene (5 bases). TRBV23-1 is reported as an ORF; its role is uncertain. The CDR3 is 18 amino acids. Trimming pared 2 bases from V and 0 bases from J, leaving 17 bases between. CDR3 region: CASSQTKGQPYSNQPQHF. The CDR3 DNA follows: TGCGCCAGCAGTCAAACGAAGGGGCAGCCCTATAGCAATCAGCCCCAGCATTTT.

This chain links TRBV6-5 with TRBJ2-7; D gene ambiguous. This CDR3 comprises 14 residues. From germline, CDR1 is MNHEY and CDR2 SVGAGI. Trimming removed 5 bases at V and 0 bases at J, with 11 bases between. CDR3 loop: CASSQLTNSYEQYF. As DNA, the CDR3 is TGTGCCAGCAGTCAGCTGACAAACTCCTACGAGCAGTACTTC.